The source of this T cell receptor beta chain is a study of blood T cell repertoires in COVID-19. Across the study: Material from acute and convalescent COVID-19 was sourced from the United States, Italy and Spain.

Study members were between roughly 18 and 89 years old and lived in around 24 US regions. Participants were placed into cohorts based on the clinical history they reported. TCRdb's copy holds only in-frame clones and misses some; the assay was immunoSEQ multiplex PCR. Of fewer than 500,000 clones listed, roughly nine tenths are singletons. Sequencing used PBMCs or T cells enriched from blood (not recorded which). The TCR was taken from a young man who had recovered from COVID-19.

This CDR3 reads CASSLGGLAGSPLHF. DNA of the CDR3: TGCGCCAGCAGCTTGGGGGGACTGGCGGGGTCACCCCTCCACTTT. The chain joins TRBV5-1 to TRBJ1-6, with D perhaps TRBD1 (5 bases). The germline gives CDR1 SGHRS, CDR2 YFSETQ. V was clipped by 0 bases and J by 10 bases, with 14 bases between them. This CDR3 is built from 15 residues.